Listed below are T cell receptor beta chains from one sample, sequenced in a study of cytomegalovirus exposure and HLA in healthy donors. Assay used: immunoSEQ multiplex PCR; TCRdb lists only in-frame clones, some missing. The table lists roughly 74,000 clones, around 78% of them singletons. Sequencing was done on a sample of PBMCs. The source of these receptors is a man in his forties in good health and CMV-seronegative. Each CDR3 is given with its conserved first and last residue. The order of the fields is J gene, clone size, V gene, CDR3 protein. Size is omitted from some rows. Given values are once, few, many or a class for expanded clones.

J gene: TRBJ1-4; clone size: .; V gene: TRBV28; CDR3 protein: CASSLWGRVGEKLFF
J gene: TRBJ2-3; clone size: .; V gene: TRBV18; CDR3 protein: CASSQVLRTDTQYF
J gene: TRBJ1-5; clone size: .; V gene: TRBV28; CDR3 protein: CASSWSGVRGQPQHF
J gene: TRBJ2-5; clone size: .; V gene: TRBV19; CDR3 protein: CASRREYQETQYF
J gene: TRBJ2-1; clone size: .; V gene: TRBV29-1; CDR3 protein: CSARTGEANEQFF
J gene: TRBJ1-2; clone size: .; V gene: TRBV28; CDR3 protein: CASSLPGTAGGGYTF
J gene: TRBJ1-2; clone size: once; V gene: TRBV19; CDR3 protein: CASSKDSNYGYTF
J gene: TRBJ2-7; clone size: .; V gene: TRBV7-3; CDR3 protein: CASSSGASREQYF
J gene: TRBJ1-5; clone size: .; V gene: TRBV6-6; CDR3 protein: CASRGRDSSNQPQHF
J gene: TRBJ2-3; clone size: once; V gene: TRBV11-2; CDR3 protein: CASSPGVGPQYF
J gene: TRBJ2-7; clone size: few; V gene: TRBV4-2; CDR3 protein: CASSQDSQGDEQYF
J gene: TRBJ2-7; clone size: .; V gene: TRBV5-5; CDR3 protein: CASSLGVGQGIHEQYF
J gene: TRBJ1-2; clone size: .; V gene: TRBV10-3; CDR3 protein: CAISESASDFRGYTF
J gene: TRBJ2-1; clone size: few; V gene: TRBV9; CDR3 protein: CASSVVLARESYNEQFF
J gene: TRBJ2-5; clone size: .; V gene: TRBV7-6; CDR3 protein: CASSSKETQYF
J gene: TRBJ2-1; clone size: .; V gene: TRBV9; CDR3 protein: CASNLAGVTLNNEQFF
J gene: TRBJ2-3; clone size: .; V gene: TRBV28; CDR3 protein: CASGGQGVDTQYF
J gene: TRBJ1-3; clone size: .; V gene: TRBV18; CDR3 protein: CASSPTGTGNTIYF
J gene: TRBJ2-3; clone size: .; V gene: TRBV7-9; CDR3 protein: CASSLRTGGTDTQYF
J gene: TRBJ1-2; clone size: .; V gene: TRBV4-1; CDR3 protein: CASSLGTGGSVGAGYTF
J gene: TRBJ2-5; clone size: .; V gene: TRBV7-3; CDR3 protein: CASSQGLAGGQETQYF
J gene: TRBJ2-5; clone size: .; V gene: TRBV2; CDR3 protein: CASSGPPGQDGTQYF
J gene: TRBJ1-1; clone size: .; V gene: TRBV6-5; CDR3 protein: CASSHTQATNTEAFF